The TCR beta chain under discussion was sequenced for a study of blood T cell repertoires in COVID-19. Generated by immunoSEQ multiplex PCR, the TCRdb table keeps only in-frame clones and is missing some. This table has 210,000 or so clones, less than 80% appearing once. Germline V lookup: CDR1 LGHDT, CDR2 YNNKEL (reference sequence). The V end was cut by 7 bases, the J end by 4 bases, with 15 bases between. This CDR3 spans 14 amino acids. The specimen was peripheral blood. The receptor's source is a man aged 45-60 years who had recovered from COVID-19. This rearrangement joins TRBV3-1 (or the pseudogene TRBV3-2) to TRBJ2-3; D gene uncertain. The CDR3 reads CASKPFGGADTQYF. CDR3 DNA: TGTGCCAGCAAGCCGTTCGGTGGTGCAGATACGCAGTATTTT.